The next 30 T cell receptor beta chains were all read from a single sample in a study of blood T cell repertoires in COVID-19. Only in-frame clones appear in the TCRdb table, and some are missing; sequencing was by immunoSEQ multiplex PCR. Counted here are around 140,000 clones, around 84% occurring once; the ten biggest clones make up 8% to 9%. The sample taken for sequencing was peripheral blood. All receptors derive from a man younger than 40 with COVID-19, enrolled during active disease.

This clone was detected once. The chain uses TRBV3-1 (or the pseudogene TRBV3-2) and TRBJ2-7; D remains ambiguous. The CDR3 has 12 residues. Germline loops: CDR1 LGHDT, CDR2 YNNKEL (reference sequence). Trimming shortened V by 2 bases and J by 5 bases, and 7 bases separated the two germline ends. The CDR3 region has the DNA TGTGCCAGCAGCCAACTCCCTAACGAGCAGTACTTC. This codes for CASSQLPNEQYF.

This chain joins TRBV27 and TRBJ2-2; D is perhaps TRBD1 (5 bases). The V gene lost 4 bases and the J gene lost 0 bases, with 9 bases spanning the gap. Per germline, CDR1 MNHEY and CDR2 SMNVEV (reference sequence). CDR3 length: 15 amino acids. CDR3 coding DNA: TGTGCCAGCAGTTACGACAGACCGAACACCGGGGAGCTGTTTTTT. This translates into CASSYDRPNTGELFF.

The V gene is TRBV2, the J gene TRBJ1-5, with D perhaps matching TRBD1 (6 bases). Trimming removed 2 bases at V and 2 bases at J, with 10 bases between. The germline gives CDR1 SNHLY, CDR2 FYNNEI. The CDR3 is 15 residues long. The DNA for the CDR3 is TGTGCCAGCAGTGAAAATCCAGGGGGCAATCAGCCCCAGCATTTT. It yields the protein CASSENPGGNQPQHF.

The chain uses TRBV5-5 and TRBJ1-5, with D maybe TRBD1 (5 bases). CDR1 is SGHKS and CDR2 is YYEKEE in the germline V gene (reference sequence). V lost 3 bases and J lost 2, with 12 bases in between. The CDR3 contains 15 residues. The CDR3 loop is CASSSAGGGNQPQHF. In DNA, the CDR3 is TGTGCCAGCAGCTCGGCGGGGGGTGGCAATCAGCCCCAGCATTTT.

The V and J genes are TRBV28 and TRBJ1-1; D is possibly TRBD1 (5 bases). Germline V gene sequence: CDR1 MDHEN, CDR2 SYDVKM. CDR3 length equals 13 residues. Trimming took off 3 bases at V and 4 bases at J, with 9 bases between the two ends. CDR3 nucleotides: TGTGCCAGCAGTTTTTGGAGGGGCACTGAAGCTTTCTTT. Translated, it gives CASSFWRGTEAFF.

The chain joins TRBV28 to TRBJ1-1, with D possibly TRBD1 on 6 matching bases. Germline V gene data show CDR1 as MDHEN and CDR2 as SYDVKM. This CDR3 region has 14 residues. The germline V and J ends were trimmed by 4 bases and 4 bases, with 13 bases remaining between them. The DNA of the CDR3 is TGTGCCAGCAGTTCTCCGGGACAAACCACTGAAGCTTTCTTT. Translated: CASSSPGQTTEAFF. The full variable domain, rest sourced from reference TRBV28 and TRBJ1-1, is DVKVTQSSRYLVKRTGEKVFLECVQDMDHENMFWYRQDPGLGLRLIYFSYDVKMKEKGDIPEGYSVSREKKERFSLILESASTNQTSMYLCASSSPGQTTEAFFGQGTRLTVV.

This clone has more than one count but fewer than ten. V is TRBV7-9 and J is TRBJ1-4; D not certain. CDR3 length equals 15 residues. The V gene's germline CDR1 is SEHNR and CDR2 FQNEAQ (reference sequence). V was clipped by 5 bases and J by 3 bases, with 13 bases between them. The CDR3 reads CASSHSRGPNEKLFF. CDR3 sequence (DNA): TGTGCCAGCAGCCACTCTCGGGGTCCTAATGAAAAACTGTTTTTT.

CDR3 residues: CASSRGPRTGELFF. The CDR3 DNA follows: TGTGCCAGCAGCAGGGGGCCACGAACCGGGGAGCTGTTTTTT. The chain uses TRBV27 and TRBJ2-2; TRBD1 agrees at 8 bases. V lost 6 bases to trimming and J lost 5 bases; unmatched junction nucleotides: 5. Germline CDR1 reads MNHEY; CDR2 reads SMNVEV (reference sequence). CDR3 length: 14 residues.

J is TRBJ1-5 and V is TRBV3-1 (or the pseudogene TRBV3-2); D perhaps matches TRBD1 (5 bases). Germline CDR1 and CDR2: LGHDT and YNNKEL (reference sequence). The CDR3 extends over 14 amino acids. V was trimmed by 1 base and J by 6 bases, leaving 10 bases between them. The CDR3 sequence: CASSQVGVRQPQHF. CDR3 bases: TGTGCCAGCAGCCAAGTAGGGGTACGTCAGCCCCAGCATTTT.

The J gene is TRBJ2-7, the V gene TRBV9; the match to TRBD2 covers 8 bases. With 6 bases clipped from V and 5 bases from J, the junction kept 10 bases outside the gene matches. This CDR3 region has 14 residues. CDR1 is SGDLS and CDR2 is YYNGEE in the germline V gene. As DNA, the CDR3 is TGTGCCAGCACCCCCTCCGGGACTAGTGACGAGCAGTACTTC. Encoded protein: CASTPSGTSDEQYF. Drawing the rest from reference TRBV9 and TRBJ2-7, the complete variable domain is DSGVTQTPKHLITATGQRVTLRCSPRSGDLSVYWYQQSLDQGLQFLIQYYNGEERAKGNILERFSAQQFPDLHSELNLSSLELGDSALYFCASTPSGTSDEQYFGPGTRLTVT.

V usage is TRBV7-8 and J usage is TRBJ1-2; 7 nucleotides match TRBD1. V shed 2 bases and J 5 bases; nucleotides not matched to a gene: 5. This CDR3 has 14 residues. The germline V gene encodes CDR1 SGHVS and CDR2 FQNEAQ. This CDR3 reads CASSLTGDIYGYTF. DNA of the CDR3: TGTGCCAGCAGCTTAACAGGGGATATATATGGCTACACCTTC.

This sequence joins TRBV21-1 and TRBJ2-1; TRBD1 is the table's D call, not checked against the DNA. TRBV21-1 is given as a pseudogene. The CDR3 spans 13 residues. CDR3 in amino acids: CANRTGDANEQFF. The CDR3 DNA is TGTGCCAATCGGACAGGGGATGCCAATGAGCAGTTCTTC.

This chain uses TRBV4-1 with TRBJ1-1; D is possibly TRBD1 (5 bases). This CDR3 spans 17 amino acids. V lost 4 bases, J lost 2 bases, and 20 bases lay in between. CDR1 is MGHRA and CDR2 is YSYEKL in the germline V gene. The CDR3 sequence is CASSPRAGIYPNTEAFF. The CDR3 DNA reads as TGCGCCAGCAGCCCCCGGGCAGGGATTTACCCTAACACTGAAGCTTTCTTT.

In nucleotides, the CDR3 is TGCGCCAGCAGTGACGCGGGGAAAGAGACCCAGTACTTC. Its translation is CASSDAGKETQYF. The chain links TRBV10-2 to TRBJ2-5, with D maybe TRBD2 (6 bases). The V gene's germline CDR1 is WSHSY and CDR2 SAAADI. V lost 3 bases to trimming and J lost 3 bases, with 8 bases between them. The CDR3 runs to 13 residues.

There are a few counts of this clone. In nucleotides, the CDR3 is TGTGCCAGCAGCGGACAGTATAGCAATCAGCCCCAGCATTTT. Translating gives CASSGQYSNQPQHF. V usage is TRBV2 and J usage is TRBJ1-5; tentatively, D is TRBD1 (6 bases). The CDR3 has 14 amino acids. Trimming stripped 6 bases from V and 0 bases from J, with 9 bases between. From germline, CDR1 is SNHLY and CDR2 FYNNEI.

The rearrangement links TRBV7-2 to TRBJ2-4; 11 nucleotides agree with TRBD2. V gave up 5 bases and J gave up 7 bases; unmatched junction bases: 4. Germline CDR1 SGHTA, CDR2 FQGNSA. This CDR3 region has 14 residues. The CDR3 spells CASSHGTSGNIQYF. DNA of the CDR3: TGTGCCAGCAGCCATGGGACTAGCGGCAACATTCAGTACTTC.

The V and J genes are TRBV6-5 and TRBJ2-1; D perhaps matches TRBD1 (5 bases). Trimming left V 8 bases short and J 6 bases short, with 17 bases between. The germline gives CDR1 MNHEY, CDR2 SVGAGI. The CDR3 consists of 14 residues. The CDR3 nucleotides read TGTGCCAGCGGGCCGGCAGGGCTAGTCAATGAGCAGTTCTTC. Protein sequence: CASGPAGLVNEQFF.

CDR3: CASRRLAEVGGELFF. CDR3 nucleotide sequence: TGTGCCAGTAGAAGACTAGCGGAGGTGGGGGGGGAGCTGTTTTTT. V usage is TRBV19 and J usage is TRBJ2-2; 9 nucleotides match TRBD2. Germline values: CDR1 LNHDA, CDR2 SQIVND (reference sequence). The CDR3 is 15 amino acids. The V segment lost 6 bases and the J segment 8 bases; nucleotides outside the gene matches: 10. The full variable domain, its missing parts supplied by reference TRBV19 and TRBJ2-2, is DGGITQSPKYLFRKEGQNVTLSCEQNLNHDAMYWYRQDPGQGLRLIYYSQIVNDFQKGDIAEGYSVSREKKESFPLTVTSAQKNPTAFYLCASRRLAEVGGELFFGEGSRLTVL.

A few counts support this clone. This rearrangement joins TRBV28 to TRBJ1-2; 7 bases line up with TRBD1. The V gene end was trimmed by 2 bases and the J gene end by 4 bases; junction bases not matched to a gene: 7. This CDR3 has 15 amino acids. Germline V lookup: CDR1 MDHEN, CDR2 SYDVKM. Here the CDR3 reads CASSLAQTGSYGYTF. The CDR3 DNA reads TGTGCCAGCAGTTTAGCCCAGACAGGGTCCTATGGCTACACCTTC.

This chain connects TRBV6-5 to TRBJ1-6; 10 nucleotides agree with TRBD1. Germline trimming cut 6 bases from V and 7 bases from J; bases unmatched to any gene: 3. The CDR3 covers 14 residues. Germline CDR1 and CDR2: MNHEY and SVGAGI. The CDR3: CASRPDRGNSPLHF. The DNA for the CDR3 is TGTGCCAGCAGACCGGACAGGGGGAATTCACCCCTCCACTTT.

The CDR3 sequence: CASTQFGGTQEAFF. CDR3 DNA sequence: TGTGCCAGCACCCAGTTTGGGGGGACTCAGGAAGCTTTCTTT. V gene TRBV6-5 combines with J gene TRBJ1-1; D might be TRBD1 (5 bases). Germline-derived CDR1 and CDR2 are MNHEY and SVGAGI. Trimming removed 7 bases from V and 8 bases from J, with 20 bases in between. This CDR3 contains 14 residues.

The rearrangement uses TRBV5-8 and TRBJ2-1, with D uncertain. CDR3 length: 13 amino acids. The germline V gene has CDR1 SGHTS and CDR2 YDEGEE. The ends were cut back, 6 bases at V and 6 bases at J, with 13 bases in the middle. The CDR3 loop reads CASTPKLANEQFF. Written as DNA, the CDR3 is TGTGCCAGCACCCCTAAGCTTGCCAATGAGCAGTTCTTC. The whole variable domain, filled in from reference TRBV5-8 and TRBJ2-1, reads EAGVTQSPTHLIKTRGQQATLRCSPISGHTSVYWYQQALGLGLQFLLWYDEGEERNRGNFPPRFSGRQFPNYSSELNVNALELEDSALYLCASTPKLANEQFFGPGTRLTVL.

CDR3 loop: CATSKAAGGNIQYF. The CDR3 nucleotides read TGTGCCACCAGCAAGGCCGCTGGGGGGAACATTCAGTACTTC. The V and J genes are TRBV15 and TRBJ2-4, with D tentatively TRBD2 (6 bases). Germline-derived CDR1 and CDR2 are LNHNV and YYDKDF (reference sequence). V gave up 4 bases and J gave up 7 bases, with 14 bases separating them. The CDR3 extends over 14 amino acids.

CDR3 nucleotide sequence: TGTGCCAGCAGCCAAAAACAGGGCCGGGAGACCCAGTACTTC. Translating it yields CASSQKQGRETQYF. J is TRBJ2-5 and V is TRBV5-4, with D possibly being TRBD1 (6 bases). The V gene's germline CDR1 is SGHNT and CDR2 YYREEE (reference sequence). There are 14 residues in the CDR3. Trimming pared 4 bases from V and 5 bases from J, leaving 15 bases between.

This clone was observed once. This chain connects TRBV28 to TRBJ2-3, with D possibly TRBD2 on 6 matching bases. The CDR3 has 14 residues. Germline CDR1 MDHEN, CDR2 SYDVKM. The V and J ends lost 10 bases and 0 bases respectively, with 14 bases between them. The CDR3 bases are TGTGCCACCAGAAGGGAGGCGAGCACAGATACGCAGTATTTT. Translating it yields CATRREASTDTQYF. Looking up the rest from reference TRBV28 and TRBJ2-3 gives the full variable domain: DVKVTQSSRYLVKRTGEKVFLECVQDMDHENMFWYRQDPGLGLRLIYFSYDVKMKEKGDIPEGYSVSREKKERFSLILESASTNQTSMYLCATRREASTDTQYFGPGTRLTVL.

The chain joins TRBV7-3 to TRBJ1-1; D gene ambiguous. The CDR3 loop spans 13 amino acids. The germline V gene encodes CDR1 SGHTA and CDR2 FQGTGA. V lost 0 bases, J lost 5 bases, and 7 bases lay in between. The DNA for the CDR3 is TGTGCCAGCAGCTTAACGTTAATGACTGAAGCTTTCTTT. This encodes CASSLTLMTEAFF.

V usage is TRBV11-2 and J usage is TRBJ1-1; D gene uncertain. The germline gives CDR1 SGHAT, CDR2 FQNNGV. The CDR3 runs to 17 residues. V was trimmed by 1 base and J by 1 base, leaving 16 bases between them. The CDR3 DNA is TGTGCCAGCAGCTTAGGTCGCGGGGTTCGGACGAACACTGAAGCTTTCTTT. As protein: CASSLGRGVRTNTEAFF.

This rearrangement joins TRBV9 to TRBJ2-1; 13 bases align to TRBD2. Germline values: CDR1 SGDLS, CDR2 YYNGEE. J lost 4 bases, V lost 3 bases, and 1 base had no gene match. This CDR3 has 15 residues. The CDR3 loop reads CASSELAGGYNEQFF. The CDR3 coding sequence is TGTGCCAGCAGCGAACTAGCGGGAGGGTACAATGAGCAGTTCTTC.

This clone has more than one count but fewer than ten. This chain joins TRBV2 and TRBJ2-1; TRBD2 aligns across 8 bases. In germline, CDR1 is SNHLY, CDR2 FYNNEI. Trimming at V came to 4 bases and at J to 7 bases, leaving 3 bases not matched to a gene. The CDR3 contains 13 residues. The CDR3 spells CASSGLAMNEQFF. The CDR3, as DNA: TGTGCCAGCAGTGGACTAGCGATGAATGAGCAGTTCTTC. The whole variable domain, filled in from reference TRBV2 and TRBJ2-1, reads EPEVTQTPSHQVTQMGQEVILRCVPISNHLYFYWYRQILGQKVEFLVSFYNNEISEKSEIFDDQFSVERPDGSNFTLKIRSTKLEDSAMYFCASSGLAMNEQFFGPGTRLTVL.

V usage is TRBV5-3 and J usage is TRBJ2-7; 7 nucleotides align to TRBD2. TRBV5-3 is given ORF status, its function remaining uncertain. J gave up 12 bases and V 2 bases, and 5 bases lay outside the gene matches. The CDR3 has 11 residues. CDR3 in amino acids: CARSFWEGSYF. In DNA form, the CDR3 reads TGTGCCAGAAGCTTTTGGGAGGGCTCGTACTTC.